These T cell receptor beta chains were read from a single sample in a study of blood T cell repertoires in COVID-19. Generated by immunoSEQ multiplex PCR, the TCRdb table keeps only in-frame clones and is missing some. This repertoire shows just over 300,000 clones, roughly 90% found once; its top ten account for more than 8.5%. Sequenced input: PBMCs or T cells enriched from blood (not recorded which). The receptor set was obtained from a woman under 30 who had recovered from COVID-19. CDR3s include the opening cysteine and the closing phenylalanine or tryptophan. The D gene is left open where the match is weak. Rows give clone size only sometimes, using once, few, many, or a class for an expanded clone.

j_call | v_call | d_call | clone_size | cdr3_nt | cdr3_aa
TRBJ2-7 | TRBV5-1 | TRBD1 | once | TGCGCCAGCAGCTCCCCTTGGCGGACAGGTGAAATCTACGAGCAGTACTTC | CASSSPWRTGEIYEQYF
TRBJ1-2 | TRBV4-3 | - | - | TGCGCCAGCAGCTCGAGTAACTATGGCTACACCTTC | CASSSSNYGYTF
TRBJ1-2 | TRBV30 | TRBD1 | - | TGTGCCTGGAGTGTAGGACAGGGGAATGGCTACACCTTC | CAWSVGQGNGYTF
TRBJ2-7 | TRBV4-3 | - | - | TGCGCCAGCAGCCAAGTGAGTGGGGCCATAAGCTCCTACGAGCAGTACTTC | CASSQVSGAISSYEQYF
TRBJ2-1 | TRBV5-1 | TRBD2 | once | TGCGCCAGCAGCCCACGGACTAGCGGGAATGAGCAGTTCTTC | CASSPRTSGNEQFF
TRBJ1-1 | TRBV29-1 | - | - | TGCAGCGTTGAGGTAGCAGGGCCGAACACTGAAGCTTTCTTT | CSVEVAGPNTEAFF
TRBJ2-2 | TRBV9 | - | - | TGTGCCAGCAGCGAGGATGTGAGGCCCACCGGGGAGCTGTTTTTT | CASSEDVRPTGELFF
TRBJ1-1 | TRBV7-9 | - | - | TGTGCCAGCAGTTATAAAACGGGGGGGAACACTGAAGCTTTCTTT | CASSYKTGGNTEAFF
TRBJ1-1 | TRBV5-4 | - | - | TGTGCCAGCCGATTAAAGACCGGGACACTCCAATTGGGAGCTTTCTTT | CASRLKTGTLQLGAFF
TRBJ2-1 | TRBV10-2 | - | - | TGCGCCAGTAGACAGGACCGATATGGGCTTCATTCCTACAATGAGCAGTTCTTC | CASRQDRYGLHSYNEQFF
TRBJ2-7 | TRBV4-1 | - | - | TGCGCCAGCAGCCAAGTAATGAGTGCCACCTACGAGCAGTACTTC | CASSQVMSATYEQYF
TRBJ2-2 | TRBV12-5 | - | - | TGTGCTAGTGGTTTGTCGGGGGTCGGGGAGCTGTTTTTT | CASGLSGVGELFF